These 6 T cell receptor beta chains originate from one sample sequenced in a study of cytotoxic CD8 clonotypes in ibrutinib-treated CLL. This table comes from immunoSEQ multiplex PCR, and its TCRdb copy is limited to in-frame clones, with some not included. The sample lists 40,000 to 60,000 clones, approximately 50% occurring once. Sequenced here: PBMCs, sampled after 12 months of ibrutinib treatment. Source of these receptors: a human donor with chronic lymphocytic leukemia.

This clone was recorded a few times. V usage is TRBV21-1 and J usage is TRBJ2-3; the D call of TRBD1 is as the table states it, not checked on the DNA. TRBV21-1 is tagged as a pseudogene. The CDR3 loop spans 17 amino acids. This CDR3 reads CASSKERDRVITDTQYF. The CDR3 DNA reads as TGTGCCAGCAGCAAAGAAAGGGACAGGGTCATCACAGATACGCAGTATTTT.

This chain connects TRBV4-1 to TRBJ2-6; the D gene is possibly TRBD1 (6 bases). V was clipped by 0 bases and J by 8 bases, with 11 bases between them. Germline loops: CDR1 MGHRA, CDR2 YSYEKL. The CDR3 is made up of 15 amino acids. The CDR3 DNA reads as TGCGCCAGCAGCCAAGATTTGACAGGTACCAACGTCCTGACTTTC. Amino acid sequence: CASSQDLTGTNVLTF.

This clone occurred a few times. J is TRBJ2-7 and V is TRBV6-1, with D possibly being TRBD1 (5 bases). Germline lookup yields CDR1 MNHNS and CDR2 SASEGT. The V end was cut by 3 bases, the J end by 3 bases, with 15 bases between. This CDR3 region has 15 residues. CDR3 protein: CASSDGHVQVYEQYF. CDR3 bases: TGTGCCAGCAGTGACGGACACGTGCAGGTCTACGAGCAGTACTTC.

CDR3 DNA sequence: TGCAGCGTACGGCAGACTGAAGCTTTCTTT. Protein product: CSVRQTEAFF. The chain couples TRBV29-1 to TRBJ1-1; D is uncertain. The V end was cut by 6 bases, the J end by 5 bases, with 7 bases between. Germline CDR1 is SQVTM and CDR2 is ANQGSEA. The CDR3 is 10 residues long.

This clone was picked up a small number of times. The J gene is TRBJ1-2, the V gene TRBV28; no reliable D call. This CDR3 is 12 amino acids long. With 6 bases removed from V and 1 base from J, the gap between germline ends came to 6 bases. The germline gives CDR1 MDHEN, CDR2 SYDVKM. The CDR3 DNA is TGTGCCAGCAGGGCGGGTAACTATGGCTACACCTTC. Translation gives CASRAGNYGYTF.

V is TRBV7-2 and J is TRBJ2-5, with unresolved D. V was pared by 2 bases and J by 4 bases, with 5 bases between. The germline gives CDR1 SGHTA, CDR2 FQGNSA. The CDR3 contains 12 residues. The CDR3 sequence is CASSLLVETQYF. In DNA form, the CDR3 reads TGTGCCAGCAGCTTATTGGTAGAGACCCAGTACTTC.